This entry features one T cell receptor (beta chain) sequence. The table came from immunoSEQ multiplex PCR; TCRdb's copy has only in-frame clones and leaves some out. The sample shows approximately 91,000 clones, 70% to 90% of them seen only once. Germline V lookup: CDR1 LNHDA, CDR2 SQIVND (reference sequence). This CDR3 has 16 amino acids. V shed 3 bases, J shed 0 bases, and the junction held 3 bases outside the gene matches. The data are from a study of blood T cell repertoires in COVID-19. Sequencing was carried out using peripheral blood. The receptor's source is a man between 65 and 80 years old with acute or convalescent COVID-19. The rearrangement joins TRBV19 to TRBJ2-4, with 9 bases that match TRBD1. CDR3 DNA: TGTGCCAGTAGTATCACAGGGGGCGCAGCCAAAAACATTCAGTACTTC. This translates into CASSITGGAAKNIQYF.